The clone carrying this TCR beta chain came up a few times. Its antigen is still unknown. This specimen comes from a study of CD8+ T cells in alopecia areata. Study-wide points: Lesional scalp displayed greater clonality than normal scalp, most notably in alopecia totalis/universalis.

The germline V gene encodes CDR1 MNHEY and CDR2 SVGAGI. The CDR3 is 15 residues long. Trimming cost V 2 bases and J 4 bases, with 11 bases left between them. Following extraction, RNA underwent reverse transcription to cDNA, which served as the sequencing template. Profiled with immunoSEQ multiplex PCR; TCRdb holds only in-frame clones, not every one. The sample carries approximately 98,000 clones, about 50% recorded once. The TCR comes from a human donor with alopecia areata. The chain has TRBV6-5 and TRBJ1-4, with a weak D call TRBD1 (5 bases). Sequencing was performed on NKG2D-low CD8+ T cells sorted from blood. The CDR3 coding sequence is TGTGCCAGCAGTTACAACGCAGGGATTAATGAAAAACTGTTTTTT. Protein product: CASSYNAGINEKLFF.